Listed here are 3 T cell receptor beta chains from one sample, sequenced in a study of cytotoxic CD8 clonotypes in ibrutinib-treated CLL. Profiling relied on immunoSEQ multiplex PCR, and the TCRdb table lists in-frame clones only, not all of them. Here the sample spans about 160,000 clones, 88% being singletons. Material: PBMCs, obtained at disease progression, from a patient treated with ibrutinib. The receptor set was obtained from a human donor with chronic lymphocytic leukemia.

The genes are TRBV5-1 and TRBJ2-7, with 10 bases fitting TRBD2. The trim removed 0 bases at V and 4 bases at J, leaving 4 bases unmatched. Per the germline V gene, CDR1 is SGHRS and CDR2 is YFSETQ. The CDR3 covers 15 residues. CDR3 sequence: CASSLDSGRMYEQYF. CDR3 bases: TGCGCCAGCAGCTTGGATAGCGGGAGGATGTACGAGCAGTACTTC.

The chain joins TRBV5-5 to TRBJ2-2, with 14 bases lining up with TRBD2. The V and J ends lost 5 bases and 7 bases, in that order; junction bases with no gene match: 7. The CDR3 has 16 residues. Germline V gives CDR1 SGHKS, CDR2 YYEKEE (reference sequence). CDR3 coding DNA: TGTGCCAGCAGGGGACTAGCGGGAGTTCGGGACGGGGAGCTGTTTTTT. Amino acids: CASRGLAGVRDGELFF.

Here the CDR3 DNA reads TGTGCCATCAGTGAGTCGTCACGGCGGGGCGGGTACAATGAGCAGTTCTTC. Translated, it gives CAISESSRRGGYNEQFF. This chain uses TRBV10-3 with TRBJ2-1, with a weak D call TRBD2 (6 bases). Germline V gene lookup returns CDR1 ENHRY and CDR2 SYGVKD. Trimming took off 0 bases at V and 4 bases at J, with 16 bases between the two ends. CDR3 length: 17 residues.